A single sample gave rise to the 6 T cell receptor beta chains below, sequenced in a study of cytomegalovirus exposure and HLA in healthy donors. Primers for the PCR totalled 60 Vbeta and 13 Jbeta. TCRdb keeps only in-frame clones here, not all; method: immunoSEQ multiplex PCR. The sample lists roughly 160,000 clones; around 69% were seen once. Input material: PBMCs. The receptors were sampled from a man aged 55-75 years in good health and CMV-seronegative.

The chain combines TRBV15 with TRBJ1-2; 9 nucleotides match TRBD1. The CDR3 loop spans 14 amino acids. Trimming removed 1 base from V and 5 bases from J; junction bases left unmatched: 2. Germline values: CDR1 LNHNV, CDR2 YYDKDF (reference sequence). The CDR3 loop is CATSRGGTGYGYTF. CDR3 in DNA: TGTGCCACCAGCAGAGGAGGGACAGGGTATGGCTACACCTTC. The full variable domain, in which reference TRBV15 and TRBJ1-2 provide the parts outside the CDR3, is DAMVIQNPRYQVTQFGKPVTLSCSQTLNHNVMYWYQQKSSQAPKLLFHYYDKDFNNEADTPDNFQSRRPNTSFCFLDIRSPGLGDTAMYLCATSRGGTGYGYTFGSGTRLTVV.

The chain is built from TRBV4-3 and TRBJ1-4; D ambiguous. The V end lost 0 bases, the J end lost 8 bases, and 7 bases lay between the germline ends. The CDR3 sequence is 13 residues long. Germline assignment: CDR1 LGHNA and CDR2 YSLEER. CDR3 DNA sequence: TGCGCCAGCAGCCAAGATAAGGAGGAAAAACTGTTTTTT. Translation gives CASSQDKEEKLFF.

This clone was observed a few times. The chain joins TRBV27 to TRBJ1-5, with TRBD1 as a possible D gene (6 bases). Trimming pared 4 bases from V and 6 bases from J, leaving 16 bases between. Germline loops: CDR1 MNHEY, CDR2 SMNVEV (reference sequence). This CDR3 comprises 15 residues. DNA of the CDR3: TGTGCCAGCAGTTATGGGGGGGGCGGCAGTCAGCCCCAGCATTTT. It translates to CASSYGGGGSQPQHF.

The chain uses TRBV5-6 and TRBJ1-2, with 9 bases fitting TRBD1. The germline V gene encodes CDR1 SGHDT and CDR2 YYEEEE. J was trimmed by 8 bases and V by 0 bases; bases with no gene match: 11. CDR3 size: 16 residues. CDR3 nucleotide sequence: TGTGCCAGCAGCTTGGGCCGACAGGGGGAGAGTGGGGGCTACACCTTC. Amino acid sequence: CASSLGRQGESGGYTF.

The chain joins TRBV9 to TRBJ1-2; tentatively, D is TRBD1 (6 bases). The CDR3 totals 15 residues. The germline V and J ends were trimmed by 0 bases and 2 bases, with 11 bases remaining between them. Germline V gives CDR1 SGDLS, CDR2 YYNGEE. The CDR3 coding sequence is TGTGCCAGCAGCGTAGACGGCAGGGGCAACTATGGCTACACCTTC. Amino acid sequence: CASSVDGRGNYGYTF.

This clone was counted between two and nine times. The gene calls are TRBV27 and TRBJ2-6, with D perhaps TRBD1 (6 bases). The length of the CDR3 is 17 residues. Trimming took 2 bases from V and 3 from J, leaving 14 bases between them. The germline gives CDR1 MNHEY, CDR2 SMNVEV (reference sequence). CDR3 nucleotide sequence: TGTGCCAGCAGTTTAGATGGCACAGGGAGTGGGGCCAACGTCCTGACTTTC. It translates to CASSLDGTGSGANVLTF. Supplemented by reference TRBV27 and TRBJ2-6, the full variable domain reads EAQVTQNPRYLITVTGKKLTVTCSQNMNHEYMSWYRQDPGLGLRQIYYSMNVEVTDKGDVPEGYKVSRKEKRNFPLILESPSPNQTSLYFCASSLDGTGSGANVLTFGAGSRLTVL.